This TCR beta chain stems from a study of cytomegalovirus exposure and HLA in healthy donors. This CDR3 spans 17 amino acids. Study-level results: The authors enumerated some 160 TCR beta chains as linked to cytomegalovirus.

13 Jbeta primers and 60 Vbeta primers were used for the PCR. The method was immunoSEQ multiplex PCR; TCRdb's version includes in-frame clones alone and lacks a portion of them. Counted here are about 200,000 clones, approximately 86% occurring once; the ten biggest clones make up about 1.7%. Note on this clone: Its antigen is unknown.

J is TRBJ1-1 and V is TRBV21-1. TRBV21-1 is annotated as a pseudogene. Material for sequencing was PBMCs. The clonotype was recovered from a woman aged 18 to 35 in good health and CMV-seronegative. The CDR3 DNA follows: TGTGCCAGCAGGCCCAAACTTACCCGGGACTTGAACACTGAAGCTTTCTTT. Amino acids: CASRPKLTRDLNTEAFF.